This T cell receptor (beta chain) was retrieved from a study of PD-L1 blockade in urothelial cancer. Looking at the study overall: Blood analyses occurred 3 weeks (second dose) and 6 weeks post treatment start. Blood-derived samples held a median about 150,000 T cells. The study's findings and limits: Patients with durable benefit had greater blood expansion of tumor-associated TCR clones 3 weeks into treatment.

Method: immunoSEQ multiplex PCR; TCRdb's copy keeps in-frame clones and lacks some. Of 85,000 to 90,000 clones listed, 90% are singletons. Note on this clone: Antigen unknown.

This TCR derives from a man between 60 and 75 years old with urothelial cancer. The sequenced sample was PBMCs, obtained around atezolizumab (anti-PD-L1) treatment.

CDR3 DNA sequence: TGCAGCGTCCTAGAAGGACAAGAGACCCAGTACTTC. It codes for CSVLEGQETQYF. This sequence joins TRBV29-1 and TRBJ2-5, with D unclear. V was clipped by 6 bases and J by 2 bases, with 10 bases between them. The CDR3 runs to 12 residues. The germline V gene encodes CDR1 SQVTM and CDR2 ANQGSEA.